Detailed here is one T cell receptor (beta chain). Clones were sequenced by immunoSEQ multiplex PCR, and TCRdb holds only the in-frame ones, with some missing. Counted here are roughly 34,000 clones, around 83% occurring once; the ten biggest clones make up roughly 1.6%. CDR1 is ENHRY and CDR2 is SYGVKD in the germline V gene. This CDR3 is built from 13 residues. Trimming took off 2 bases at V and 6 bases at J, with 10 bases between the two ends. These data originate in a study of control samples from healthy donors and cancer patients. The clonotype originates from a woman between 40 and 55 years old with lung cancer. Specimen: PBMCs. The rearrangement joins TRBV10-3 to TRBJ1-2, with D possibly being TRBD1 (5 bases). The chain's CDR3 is CAISERQLDGYTF. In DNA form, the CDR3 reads TGTGCCATCAGTGAGAGACAGCTCGATGGCTACACCTTC.